The clone carrying this T cell receptor beta chain was detected once. Its cognate antigen is unknown. CDR1 is SEHNR and CDR2 is FQNEAQ in the germline V gene (reference sequence). This CDR3 comprises 15 residues. V lost 3 bases and J lost 4; bases outside the gene matches: 8. The sample comes from a study of T cell responses to AZD1222 COVID-19 vaccine. Study-level findings and limits: After two AZD1222 doses, spike-specific TCR breadth and depth rose versus day 0. Unmutated variant regions are reportedly the target of nearly half of TCRs that are spike-specific. Sampling that yielded the repertoires occurred only after the peak T cell response.

The data were produced by immunoSEQ multiplex PCR, yet TCRdb's version contains in-frame clones alone and is incomplete. The sample shows over 150,000 clones, more than 75% of them seen only once. The chain couples TRBV7-9 to TRBJ1-2, with 7 bases aligning to TRBD1. The TCR originated in an adult in good health. This material consisted of peripheral blood, taken on day 0 of AZD1222 vaccination. The CDR3 protein is CASSFEGASVYGYTF. The CDR3 nucleotides read TGTGCCAGCAGCTTTGAGGGGGCTAGTGTCTATGGCTACACCTTC.